These 4 T cell receptor beta chains originate from one sample sequenced in a study of lymphopenia after photon versus proton radiotherapy. This table comes from immunoSEQ multiplex PCR, and its TCRdb copy is limited to in-frame clones, with some not included. The repertoire holds approximately 160,000 clones, with roughly nine tenths as singletons. The sequencing here drew on peripheral blood, taken from a patient treated with photon-based radiotherapy. Receptor source: a man over 45 with gastric cancer.

This clone is a singleton in its sample. V gene TRBV2 combines with J gene TRBJ1-2; TRBD1 is a possible D gene (5 bases). Germline lookup yields CDR1 SNHLY and CDR2 FYNNEI. V lost 4 bases and J 4 bases, leaving 10 bases between the germline ends. CDR3 length: 13 residues. CDR3 nucleotide sequence: TGTGCCAGCAGTGTCTTACAGGTCTATGGCTACACCTTC. This encodes CASSVLQVYGYTF.

The chain joins TRBV30 to TRBJ2-7, with unresolved D. The CDR3 is 13 amino acids. Germline V lookup: CDR1 GTSNPN, CDR2 SVGIG (reference sequence). Between the trimmed V and J ends, which lost 0 bases and 2 bases, there was a span of 8 bases. The CDR3, as DNA: TGTGCCTGGAGTGTACTACGAACCTACGAGCAGTACTTC. It yields the protein CAWSVLRTYEQYF.

The chain employs TRBV5-1 and TRBJ2-2; D is possibly TRBD1 or TRBD2 (6 bases each). Germline CDR1 SGHRS, CDR2 YFSETQ. V lost 5 bases and J lost 5, with 10 bases in between. The CDR3 is made up of 13 amino acids. In DNA form, the CDR3 reads TGCGCCAGCAGGGGGGGCGATACCGGGGAGCTGTTTTTT. Translation: CASRGGDTGELFF.

The chain links TRBV2 to TRBJ1-2; D gene unclear. V gave up 0 bases and J gave up 10 bases, with 15 bases separating them. The CDR3 is made up of 14 amino acids. Looked up from germline, CDR1 is SNHLY and CDR2 is FYNNEI. The CDR3 nucleotides are TGTGCCAGCAGTGAAGCTTTTAGGGTCGGCCCCTACACCTTC. Translation gives CASSEAFRVGPYTF.